This T cell receptor (beta chain) was obtained from a study of cytomegalovirus exposure and HLA in healthy donors. Study findings and constraints: The study designated about 180 TCR beta chains cytomegalovirus-associated. Sequencing depth roughly uniform across donors was assumed in presence/absence analyses.

Researchers ran the PCR with 60 Vbeta and 13 Jbeta primers. Measured with immunoSEQ multiplex PCR; TCRdb has only the in-frame clones, and not every one. The data contain about 130,000 clones, more than 65% of them singletons. In the case of this clone: Antigen unknown.

Germline V gives CDR1 SGHTA, CDR2 FQGNSA. This CDR3 contains 14 residues. V was pared by 2 bases and J by 4 bases, with 8 bases between. The sequenced sample consisted of PBMCs. The receptor was derived from a man aged 50 to 59 in good health and CMV-seronegative. The chain uses TRBV7-2 and TRBJ2-2, with TRBD1 as a possible D gene (6 bases). The CDR3 region is CASSLNRATGELFF. The DNA for the CDR3 is TGTGCCAGCAGCTTAAACAGGGCCACCGGGGAGCTGTTTTTT. The whole variable domain, remainder taken from reference TRBV7-2 and TRBJ2-2, is GAGVSQSPSNKVTEKGKDVELRCDPISGHTALYWYRQSLGQGLEFLIYFQGNSAPDKSGLPSDRFSAERTGGSVSTLTIQRTQQEDSAVYLCASSLNRATGELFFGEGSRLTVL.